This T cell receptor beta chain was observed in a study of blood T cell repertoires in COVID-19. Overall study: Samples taken during acute and convalescent COVID-19 were collected in the United States, Italy and Spain. Nucleic acid was either cDNA or gDNA, and it came from T cells, B-cell-depleted T cells, or PBMCs.

Original methodology: Amplification with reference gene primers provided the estimates of nucleated cell counts. Profiled with immunoSEQ multiplex PCR; TCRdb holds only in-frame clones, not every one. V, J and clone size were drawn from that table, and D and trimming were deduced from the DNA. The sample lists about 170,000 clones, about 80% occurring once. Germline lookup yields CDR1 SNHLY and CDR2 FYNNEI. The CDR3 sequence is 13 residues long. V was trimmed by 8 bases and J by 5 bases, leaving 12 bases between them. The count of this clone is one. The source of this sequence is an elderly woman with acute or convalescent COVID-19. The chain carries TRBV2 and TRBJ1-4; D is ambiguous. The sequenced sample was peripheral blood. The DNA for the CDR3 is TGTGCCAGCGCGGTAACTTCAAATGAAAAACTGTTTTTT. Amino acid sequence: CASAVTSNEKLFF.